Listed below are T cell receptor beta chains from one sample, sequenced in a study of cytomegalovirus exposure and HLA in healthy donors. Measured with immunoSEQ multiplex PCR; TCRdb has only the in-frame clones, and not every one. This table has around 150,000 clones, 81% appearing once. The sample consisted of PBMCs. The receptors here all came from a woman between 50 and 59 years old in good health and CMV-seronegative. Each CDR3 is given with its conserved first and last residue. A D gene is named only where the DNA matches it firmly. The listing skips clone size in some rows; elsewhere it reads once, few, many or a size class.

J,size,D,V,DNA,CDR3
TRBJ1-2,NA,TRBD1,TRBV7-9,TGTGCCAGCAGCCCGACAGGGAGTGATGGCTACACCTTC,CASSPTGSDGYTF
TRBJ2-7,NA,NA,TRBV19,TGTGCCAGTAGTATAGCACCGGGACATAGCTCCTACGAGCAGTACTTC,CASSIAPGHSSYEQYF
TRBJ2-7,NA,TRBD2,TRBV9,TGTGCCAGCAGCGTAGAGCCTAGCGGGAGCTACGAGCAGTACTTC,CASSVEPSGSYEQYF
TRBJ2-7,NA,NA,TRBV9,TGTGCCAGCAGCCCCCGGGGGACTTTCTACGAGCAGTACTTC,CASSPRGTFYEQYF
TRBJ1-2,NA,NA,TRBV19,TGTGCCAGTAGCCTTTGGGCAAACTATGGCTACACCTTC,CASSLWANYGYTF
TRBJ2-3,NA,TRBD2,TRBV7-2,TGTGCCAGCAGCTCGACTAGCGGGAGGGTCACAGATACGCAGTATTTT,CASSSTSGRVTDTQYF
TRBJ2-2,NA,NA,TRBV5-1,TGCGCCAGCAGCTTGGGTAGCGCCAACACCGGGGAGCTGTTTTTT,CASSLGSANTGELFF
TRBJ2-7,NA,TRBD2,TRBV7-2,TGTGCCAGCTCCACTAGCGGGGGGGCCGGGGAGCAGTACTTC,CASSTSGGAGEQYF
TRBJ1-5,once,NA,TRBV7-2,TGTGCCAGCAGTAAACATCCGAATCAGCCCCAGCATTTT,CASSKHPNQPQHF
TRBJ2-5,NA,TRBD2,TRBV7-9,TGTGCCAGCAGCTTAGGACTAGCGGGGTTACAAGAGACCCAGTACTTC,CASSLGLAGLQETQYF
TRBJ2-1,few,TRBD2,TRBV9,TGTGCCAGCAGCGAGGTGGGTAGCGGGGGGATCAATGAGCAGTTCTTC,CASSEVGSGGINEQFF
TRBJ1-4,NA,NA,TRBV18,TGTGCCAGCTCACCCTCACAGGGAAATGCTAATGAAAAACTGTTTTTT,CASSPSQGNANEKLFF
TRBJ2-5,NA,NA,TRBV7-9,TGTGCCAGCAGCTTTCAGGGGTGGAAGACCCAGTACTTC,CASSFQGWKTQYF
TRBJ2-7,NA,TRBD1,TRBV2,TGTGCCAGCAAGGTGGGACAGAATTCCTACGAGCAGTACTTC,CASKVGQNSYEQYF
TRBJ2-1,NA,NA,TRBV9,TGTGCCAGCAGCGTCCGGAGCGACAATGAGCAGTTCTTC,CASSVRSDNEQFF
TRBJ1-1,NA,TRBD1,TRBV5-6,TGTGCCAGCAGCTTATTCGACAGGGCTAACACTGAAGCTTTCTTT,CASSLFDRANTEAFF
TRBJ2-2,NA,TRBD2,TRBV4-2,TGTGCCAGCAGCGTCAGCGGGGGCAACACCGGGGAGCTGTTTTTT,CASSVSGGNTGELFF
TRBJ2-3,few,NA,TRBV9,TGTGCCAGCAGCGTAGACGGGGGAGATACGCAGTATTTT,CASSVDGGDTQYF
TRBJ2-3,NA,TRBD1,TRBV2,TGTGCCAGCAGCACACAGGGGGCGTGGACGCAGTATTTT,CASSTQGAWTQYF
TRBJ2-1,NA,TRBD2,TRBV10-1,TGCGCCAGCAGTGGGGTGGCTAGCGGGGCTGGTGAGCAGTTCTTC,CASSGVASGAGEQFF
TRBJ1-5,NA,NA,TRBV27,TGTGCCAGCAGTTTAAATCGGCGGCCTTATAGCAATCAGCCCCAGCATTTT,CASSLNRRPYSNQPQHF
TRBJ1-1,NA,NA,TRBV28,TGTGCCAGCTCGAACTATCAGGGTGGCACTGAAGCTTTCTTT,CASSNYQGGTEAFF
TRBJ1-2,once,TRBD1,TRBV5-6,TGTGCCAGCAGCTTGTTGGACAGGGAGGGTGGTGGCTACACCTTC,CASSLLDREGGGYTF
TRBJ2-4,NA,NA,TRBV28,TGTGCCAGCAGTACCACACGGTCAGGAAACATTCAGTACTTC,CASSTTRSGNIQYF
TRBJ2-3,NA,NA,TRBV7-6,TGTGCCAGCAGCTCGCCCTTACATAGCACAGATACGCAGTATTTT,CASSSPLHSTDTQYF
TRBJ2-1,NA,TRBD1,TRBV5-1,TGCGCCAGCAGCGCGGACAGGGACGGTGAGCAGTTCTTC,CASSADRDGEQFF
TRBJ2-7,NA,NA,TRBV7-2,TGTGCCAGCAGCCAGATCTCCTACGAGCAGTACTTC,CASSQISYEQYF
TRBJ2-2,NA,NA,TRBV10-3,TGTGCCATCAGTGAGGAGGACTCTAGTGGTGGGGAGCTGTTTTTT,CAISEEDSSGGELFF
TRBJ2-7,many,NA,TRBV6-6,TGTGCCAGCAGTTCCGGTGTTAGCCACTCCTACGAGCAGTACTTC,CASSSGVSHSYEQYF
TRBJ1-5,NA,TRBD1,TRBV19,TGTGCCAGTAGTACGGACAGGGGTAGGAATCAGCCCCAGCATTTT,CASSTDRGRNQPQHF
TRBJ1-5,NA,TRBD1,TRBV28,TGTGCCAGCAGGGTACAGGGGGCAAGTCGGCCCCAGCATTTT,CASRVQGASRPQHF
TRBJ2-7,NA,NA,TRBV5-1,TGCGCCAGCAGCCTCACGGTTTCCTACGAGCAGTACTTC,CASSLTVSYEQYF
TRBJ2-2,NA,TRBD1,TRBV25-1,TGTGCCAGCAGCTGGACAGGGGCCACCGGGGAGCTGTTTTTT,CASSWTGATGELFF
TRBJ2-7,NA,TRBD1,TRBV9,TGTGCCAGCAGCGTCACGGGACAGAGCATCAGCGAGCAGTACTTC,CASSVTGQSISEQYF
TRBJ2-2,NA,TRBD2,TRBV18,TGTGCCAGCTCACCTACTAGCGGGAGAACTTTGGCCGGGGAGCTGTTTTTT,CASSPTSGRTLAGELFF
TRBJ2-2,medium-sized,TRBD1,TRBV10-2,TGCGCCACTCGGGACAGGGATGTCGGGGAGCTGTTTTTT,CATRDRDVGELFF
TRBJ2-3,NA,NA,TRBV5-4,TGTGCCAGCAGCTTGGGGGCAGGCAGAGATACGCAGTATTTT,CASSLGAGRDTQYF
TRBJ1-2,NA,NA,TRBV30,TGTGCCTGGAGTGTGTCAGGGGAGGGAGGCTACACCTTC,CAWSVSGEGGYTF
TRBJ2-1,NA,NA,TRBV13,TGTGCCAGCAGCCCAGAAGGTAGCCGGGGTTCCTACAATGAGCAGTTCTTC,CASSPEGSRGSYNEQFF
TRBJ2-7,NA,TRBD2,TRBV5-4,TGTGCCAGCAGCTCCCTTATCAGTAGCGGGAACTACGAGCAGTACTTC,CASSSLISSGNYEQYF
TRBJ2-1,NA,NA,TRBV19,TGTGCCAGTAGTATATCGGCAGCGCTCCGGGAGCAGTTCTTC,CASSISAALREQFF
TRBJ1-4,NA,NA,TRBV4-3,TGCGCCAGCAGCCAAGAGGAGGGCTGGAATGAAAAACTGTTTTTT,CASSQEEGWNEKLFF
TRBJ2-5,NA,NA,TRBV4-2,TGTGCCAGCAGCTTCATTGGGGCGGAAGGAGAGACCCAGTACTTC,CASSFIGAEGETQYF
TRBJ1-6,NA,NA,TRBV18,TGTGCCAGCTCACCACAGGGGGGGGATTCACCCCTCCACTTT,CASSPQGGDSPLHF
TRBJ2-5,NA,TRBD2,TRBV9,TGTGCCAGCAGCGTAGCTGGGCTAGCGGGGGCCTCGGGAGAGACCCAGTACTTC,CASSVAGLAGASGETQYF
TRBJ1-1,NA,TRBD1,TRBV28,TGTGCCAGCAGTTTAGGGAGATTGACAGGGGAGGAACAAGGTGAAGCTTTCTTT,CASSLGRLTGEEQGEAFF